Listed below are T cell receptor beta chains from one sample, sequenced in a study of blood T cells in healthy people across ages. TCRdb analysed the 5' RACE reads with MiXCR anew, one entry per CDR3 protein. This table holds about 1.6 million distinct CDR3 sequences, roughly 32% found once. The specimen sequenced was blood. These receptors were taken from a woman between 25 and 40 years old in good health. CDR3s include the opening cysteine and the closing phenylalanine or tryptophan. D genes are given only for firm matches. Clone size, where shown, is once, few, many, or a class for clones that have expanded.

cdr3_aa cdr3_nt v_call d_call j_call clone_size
CAHRTGPGELFF TGTGCCCATCGAACCGGCCCCGGGGAGCTGTTTTTT TRBV10-3 - TRBJ2-2 -
CASSLWGDRAFVDEQYF TGTGCCAGCAGTTTATGGGGGGACAGGGCCTTCGTGGACGAGCAGTACTTC TRBV27 TRBD1 TRBJ2-7 few
CASTDTTDTQYF TGTGCCAGCACGGACACTACAGATACGCAGTATTTT TRBV6-5 - TRBJ2-3 once
CASSERGHLSNQPQHF TGTGCCAGCAGTGAAAGGGGACACTTGAGCAATCAGCCCCAGCATTTT TRBV6-1 - TRBJ1-5 few
CSASQALPYEQYF TGCAGTGCTAGTCAGGCCCTCCCCTACGAGCAGTACTTC TRBV20-1 - TRBJ2-7 many
CSAPTGPNTGELFF TGCAGTGCTCCAACGGGACCCAACACCGGGGAGCTGTTTTTT TRBV20-1 - TRBJ2-2 -
CSARAGEAEAFF TGCAGTGCTAGAGCGGGGGAAGCTGAAGCTTTCTTT TRBV20-1 - TRBJ1-1 -
CSARTGSGANVLTF TGCAGTGCTCGGACGGGGTCTGGGGCCAACGTCCTGACTTTC TRBV20-1 - TRBJ2-6 many
CASTELSASYEQYF TGTGCCAGCACCGAGCTTAGTGCATCCTACGAGCAGTACTTC TRBV28 - TRBJ2-7 few
CASSSHDRLAGYAENIQYF TGTGCCAGCAGCTCGCACGACAGGCTAGCGGGCTACGCAGAAAACATTCAGTACTTC TRBV7-9 TRBD2 TRBJ2-4 few
CASSGSSRPYNEQFF TGTGCCAGCAGTGGAAGTAGCAGACCCTACAATGAGCAGTTCTTC TRBV2 - TRBJ2-1 few
CSVDSRNEKLFF TGCAGTGTGGACAGCCGGAATGAAAAACTGTTTTTT TRBV20-1 - TRBJ1-4 -
CASSLWPNRGRDNEQFF TGTGCCAGCAGCTTATGGCCGAACAGGGGGCGCGACAATGAGCAGTTCTTC TRBV7-9 TRBD1 TRBJ2-1 few
CASSYGTGVRDEQFF TGTGCCAGCAGTTACGGGACAGGGGTTCGGGATGAGCAGTTCTTC TRBV6-6 TRBD1 TRBJ2-1 -
CASSQVSFMGQFF TGTGCCAGCAGCCAAGTATCATTTATGGGGCAGTTCTTC TRBV3-1 - TRBJ2-1 -
CSVAGTSGGVRGETQYF TGCAGCGTTGCCGGGACTAGCGGGGGGGTAAGGGGAGAGACCCAGTACTTC TRBV29-1 TRBD2 TRBJ2-5 -
CASSPTGSEQYF TGTGCCAGCAGTCCGACAGGGAGCGAGCAGTACTTC TRBV7-9 TRBD1 TRBJ2-7 many
CASSTLILAGKETQYF TGTGCCAGCAGCACCCTCATCCTAGCGGGGAAGGAGACCCAGTACTTC TRBV3-1 TRBD2 TRBJ2-5 -
CSAVGLAGFNEQFF TGCAGTGCTGTGGGACTAGCGGGGTTCAATGAGCAGTTCTTC TRBV20-1 TRBD2 TRBJ2-1 -
CASSLYGQGVYGYTF TGTGCCAGCAGCTTATACGGACAGGGCGTCTATGGCTACACCTTC TRBV13 TRBD1 TRBJ1-2 few
CASSLDTGLSGYTF TGTGCCAGCAGCTTAGACACAGGGCTCAGTGGCTACACCTTC TRBV7-6 - TRBJ1-2 -
CASTKPGLDTEQYF TGTGCCAGCACCAAACCGGGACTAGACACCGAGCAGTACTTC TRBV12-3/TRBV12-4 TRBD2 TRBJ2-7 -
CSARVRGGQGYNEQFF TGCAGTGCTAGGGTTCGGGGCGGACAGGGCTACAATGAGCAGTTCTTC TRBV20-1 TRBD1 TRBJ2-1 -
CASSEDSRGAGTDTQYF TGTGCCAGCAGTGAAGATAGCCGGGGGGCAGGCACAGATACGCAGTATTTT TRBV2 - TRBJ2-3 -
CSAGPVGGQANTEAFF TGCAGTGCTGGTCCAGTTGGGGGACAGGCGAACACTGAAGCTTTCTTT TRBV20-1 TRBD1 TRBJ1-1 -
CASSTRGAGGYYEQYF TGTGCCAGCAGCACAAGGGGAGCGGGAGGGTACTACGAGCAGTACTTC TRBV9 TRBD2 TRBJ2-7 few
CASSDAGTGGRKGGYTF TGTGCCAGCAGCGATGCCGGGACAGGGGGAAGAAAAGGTGGCTACACCTTC TRBV6-1 TRBD1 TRBJ1-2 -
CASSPDRSLSSGANVLTF TGCGCCAGCAGCCCCGACAGGTCCCTCAGCTCTGGGGCCAACGTCCTGACTTTC TRBV5-1 - TRBJ2-6 many
CASSRGQGSPYEQYF TGTGCCAGCAGCCGCGGACAGGGATCTCCCTACGAGCAGTACTTC TRBV7-7 TRBD1 TRBJ2-7 few
CATSDASRAQETQYF TGTGCCACCAGTGATGCCTCCAGGGCCCAAGAGACCCAGTACTTC TRBV24-1 - TRBJ2-5 few
CASSWDSGRPREQYF TGTGCCAGCAGCTGGGATAGCGGGAGGCCGAGGGAGCAGTACTTC TRBV7-9 TRBD2 TRBJ2-7 few
CSARGLDETQYF TGCAGTGCTAGGGGACTGGATGAGACCCAGTACTTC TRBV20-1 - TRBJ2-5 few
CASTPQGLGGYEQYF TGTGCCAGCACGCCACAAGGACTAGGGGGGTACGAGCAGTACTTC TRBV28 - TRBJ2-7 -